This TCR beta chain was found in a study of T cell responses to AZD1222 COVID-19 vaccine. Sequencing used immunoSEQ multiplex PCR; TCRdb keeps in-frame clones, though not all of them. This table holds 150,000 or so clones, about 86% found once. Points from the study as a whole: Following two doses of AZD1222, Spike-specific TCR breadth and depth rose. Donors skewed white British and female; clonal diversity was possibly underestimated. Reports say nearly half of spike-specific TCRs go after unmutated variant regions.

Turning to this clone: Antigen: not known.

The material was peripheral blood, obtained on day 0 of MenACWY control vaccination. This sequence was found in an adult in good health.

CDR3 amino acids: CASSFGSPYGYTF. CDR3 in DNA: TGTGCCAGCAGCTTCGGCAGTCCCTATGGCTACACCTTC. The chain combines TRBV7-9 with TRBJ1-2, with no clear D. The CDR3 runs to 13 residues. Looked up from germline, CDR1 is SEHNR and CDR2 is FQNEAQ (reference sequence). The germline V and J ends were trimmed by 3 bases and 4 bases, with 9 bases remaining between them.